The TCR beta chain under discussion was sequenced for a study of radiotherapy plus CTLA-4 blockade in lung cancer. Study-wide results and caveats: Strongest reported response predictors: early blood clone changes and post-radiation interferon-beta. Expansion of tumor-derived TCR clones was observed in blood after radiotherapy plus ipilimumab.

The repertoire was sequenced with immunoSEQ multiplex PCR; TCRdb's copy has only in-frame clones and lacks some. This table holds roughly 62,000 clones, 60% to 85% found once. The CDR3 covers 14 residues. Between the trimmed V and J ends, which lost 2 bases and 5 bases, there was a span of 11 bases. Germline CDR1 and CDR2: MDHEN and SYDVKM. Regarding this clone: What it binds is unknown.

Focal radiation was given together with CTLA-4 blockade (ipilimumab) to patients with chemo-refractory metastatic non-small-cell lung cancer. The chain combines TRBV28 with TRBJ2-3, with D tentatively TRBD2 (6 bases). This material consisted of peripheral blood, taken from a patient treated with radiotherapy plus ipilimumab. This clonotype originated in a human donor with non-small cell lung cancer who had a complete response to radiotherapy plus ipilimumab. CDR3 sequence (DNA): TGTGCCAGCAGTTTAGGAGGGGATCTAGATACGCAGTATTTT. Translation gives CASSLGGDLDTQYF. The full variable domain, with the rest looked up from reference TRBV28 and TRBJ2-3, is DVKVTQSSRYLVKRTGEKVFLECVQDMDHENMFWYRQDPGLGLRLIYFSYDVKMKEKGDIPEGYSVSREKKERFSLILESASTNQTSMYLCASSLGGDLDTQYFGPGTRLTVL.